This TCR beta chain was retrieved from a study of blood T cell repertoires in COVID-19. Study as a whole: Some COVID-19 samples were acute and others convalescent; all came from the United States, Italy and Spain.

Original processing notes: Quantification of nucleated cells was approximated via reference gene primer amplification. The data were produced by immunoSEQ multiplex PCR, yet TCRdb's version contains in-frame clones alone and is incomplete. V and J calls and clone size are given by that table; D and trimming were obtained from the DNA. The top ten clones hold 7.7% of a sample with some 150,000 clones, 84% of them seen once. The CDR3 contains 11 residues. The germline V gene encodes CDR1 SGHTA and CDR2 FQGNSA. Deletions cut 2 bases from V and 5 bases from J, with 3 bases between. V and J are TRBV7-2 and TRBJ2-5; no clear D gene. The sample taken for sequencing was peripheral blood. The receptor's source is a man in his forties who had recovered from COVID-19. The CDR3 sequence is CASSLQETQYF. The DNA of the CDR3 is TGTGCCAGCAGCTTACAGGAGACCCAGTACTTC.